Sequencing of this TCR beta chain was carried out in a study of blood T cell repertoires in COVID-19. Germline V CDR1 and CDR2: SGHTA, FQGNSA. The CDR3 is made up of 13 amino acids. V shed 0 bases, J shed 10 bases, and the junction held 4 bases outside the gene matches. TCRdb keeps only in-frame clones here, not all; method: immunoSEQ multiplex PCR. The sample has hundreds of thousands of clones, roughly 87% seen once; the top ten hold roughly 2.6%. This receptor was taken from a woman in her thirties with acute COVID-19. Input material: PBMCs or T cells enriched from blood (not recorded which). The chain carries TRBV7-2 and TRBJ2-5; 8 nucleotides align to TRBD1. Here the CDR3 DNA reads TGTGCCAGCAGCTTAGCTCTGACAGGGGACCAGTACTTC. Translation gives CASSLALTGDQYF.